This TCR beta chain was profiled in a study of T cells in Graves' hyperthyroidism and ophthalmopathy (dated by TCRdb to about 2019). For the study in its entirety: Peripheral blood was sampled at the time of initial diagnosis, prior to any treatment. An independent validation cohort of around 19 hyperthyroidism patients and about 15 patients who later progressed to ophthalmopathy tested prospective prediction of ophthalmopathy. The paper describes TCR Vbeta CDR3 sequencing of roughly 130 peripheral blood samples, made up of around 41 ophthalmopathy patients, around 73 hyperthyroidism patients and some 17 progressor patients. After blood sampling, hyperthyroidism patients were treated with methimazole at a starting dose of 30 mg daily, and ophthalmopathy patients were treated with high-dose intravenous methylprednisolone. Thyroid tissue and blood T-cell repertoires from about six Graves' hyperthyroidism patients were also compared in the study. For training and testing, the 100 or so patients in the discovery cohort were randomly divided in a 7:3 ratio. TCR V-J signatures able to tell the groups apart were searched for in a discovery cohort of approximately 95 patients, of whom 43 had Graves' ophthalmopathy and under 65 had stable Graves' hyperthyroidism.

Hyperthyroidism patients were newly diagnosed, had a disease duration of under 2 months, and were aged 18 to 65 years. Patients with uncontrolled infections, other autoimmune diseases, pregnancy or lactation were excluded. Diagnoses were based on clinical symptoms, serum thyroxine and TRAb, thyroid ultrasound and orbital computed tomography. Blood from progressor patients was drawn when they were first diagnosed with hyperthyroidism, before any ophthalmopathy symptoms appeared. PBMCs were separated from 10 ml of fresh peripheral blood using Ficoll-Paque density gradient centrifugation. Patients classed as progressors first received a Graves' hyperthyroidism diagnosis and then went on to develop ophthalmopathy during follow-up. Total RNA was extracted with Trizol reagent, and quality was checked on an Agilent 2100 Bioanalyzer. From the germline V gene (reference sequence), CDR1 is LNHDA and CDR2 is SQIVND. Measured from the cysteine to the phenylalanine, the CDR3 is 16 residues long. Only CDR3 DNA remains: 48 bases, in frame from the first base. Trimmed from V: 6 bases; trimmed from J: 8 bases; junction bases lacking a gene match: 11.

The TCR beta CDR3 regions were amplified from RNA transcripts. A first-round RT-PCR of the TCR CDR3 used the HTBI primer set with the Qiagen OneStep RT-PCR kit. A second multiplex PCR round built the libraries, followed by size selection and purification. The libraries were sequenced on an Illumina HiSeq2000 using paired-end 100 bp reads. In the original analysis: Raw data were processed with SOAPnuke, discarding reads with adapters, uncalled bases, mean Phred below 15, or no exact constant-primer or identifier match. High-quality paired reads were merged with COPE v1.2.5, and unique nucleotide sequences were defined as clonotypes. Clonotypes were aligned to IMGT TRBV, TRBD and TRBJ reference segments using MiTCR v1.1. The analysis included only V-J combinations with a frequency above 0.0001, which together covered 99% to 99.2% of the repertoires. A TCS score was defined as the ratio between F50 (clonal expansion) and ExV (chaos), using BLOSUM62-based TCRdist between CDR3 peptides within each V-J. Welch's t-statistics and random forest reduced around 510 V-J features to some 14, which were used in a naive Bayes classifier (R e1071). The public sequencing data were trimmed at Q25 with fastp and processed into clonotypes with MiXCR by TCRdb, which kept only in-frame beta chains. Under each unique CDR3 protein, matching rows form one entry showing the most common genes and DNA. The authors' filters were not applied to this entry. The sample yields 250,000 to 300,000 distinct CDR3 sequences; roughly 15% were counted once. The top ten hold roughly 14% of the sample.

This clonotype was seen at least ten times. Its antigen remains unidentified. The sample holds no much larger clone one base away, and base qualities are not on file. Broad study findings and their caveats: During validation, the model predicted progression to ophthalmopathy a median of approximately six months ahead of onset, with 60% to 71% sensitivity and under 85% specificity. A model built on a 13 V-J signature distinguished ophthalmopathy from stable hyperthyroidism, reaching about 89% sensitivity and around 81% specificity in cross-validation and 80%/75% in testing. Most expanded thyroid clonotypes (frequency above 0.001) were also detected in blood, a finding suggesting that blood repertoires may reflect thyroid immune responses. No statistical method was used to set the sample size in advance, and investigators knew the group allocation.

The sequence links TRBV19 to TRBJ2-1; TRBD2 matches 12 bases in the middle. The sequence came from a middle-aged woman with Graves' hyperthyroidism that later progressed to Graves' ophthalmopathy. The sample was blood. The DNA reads TGTGCCAGTAGAACCTCATGGACTAGCGGGAAGCATGAGCAGTTCTTC. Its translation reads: CASRTSWTSGKHEQFF.